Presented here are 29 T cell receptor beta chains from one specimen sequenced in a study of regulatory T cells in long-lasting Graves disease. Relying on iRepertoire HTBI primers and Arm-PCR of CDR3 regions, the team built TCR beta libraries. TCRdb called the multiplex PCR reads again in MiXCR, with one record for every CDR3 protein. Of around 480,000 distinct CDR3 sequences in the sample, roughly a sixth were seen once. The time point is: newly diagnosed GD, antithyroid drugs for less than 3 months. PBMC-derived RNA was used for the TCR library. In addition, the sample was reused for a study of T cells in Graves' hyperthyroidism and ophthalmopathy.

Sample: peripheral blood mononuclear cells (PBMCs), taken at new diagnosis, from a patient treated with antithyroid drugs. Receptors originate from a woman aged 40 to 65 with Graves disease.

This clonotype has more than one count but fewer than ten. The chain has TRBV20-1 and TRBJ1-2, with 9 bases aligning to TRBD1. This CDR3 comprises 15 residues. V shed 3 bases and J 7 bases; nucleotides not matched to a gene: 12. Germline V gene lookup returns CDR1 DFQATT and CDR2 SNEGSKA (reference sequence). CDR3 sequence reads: CSASRDGGQGSGYTF. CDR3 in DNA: TGCAGTGCTAGTCGAGACGGGGGACAGGGAAGTGGCTACACCTTC.

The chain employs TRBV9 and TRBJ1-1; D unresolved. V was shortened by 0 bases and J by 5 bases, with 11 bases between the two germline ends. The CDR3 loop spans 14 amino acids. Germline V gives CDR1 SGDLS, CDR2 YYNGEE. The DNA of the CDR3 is TGTGCCAGCAGCGTAGTAGCAGACCTTACTGAAGCTTTCTTT. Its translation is CASSVVADLTEAFF. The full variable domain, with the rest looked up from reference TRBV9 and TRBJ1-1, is DSGVTQTPKHLITATGQRVTLRCSPRSGDLSVYWYQQSLDQGLQFLIQYYNGEERAKGNILERFSAQQFPDLHSELNLSSLELGDSALYFCASSVVADLTEAFFGQGTRLTVV.

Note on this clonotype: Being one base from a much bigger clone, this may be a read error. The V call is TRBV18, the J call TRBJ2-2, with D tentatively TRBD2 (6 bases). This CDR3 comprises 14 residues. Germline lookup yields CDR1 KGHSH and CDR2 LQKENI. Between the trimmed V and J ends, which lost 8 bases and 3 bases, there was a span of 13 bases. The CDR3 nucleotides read TGTGCCAGCAACCACGGGGGTCACACCGGGGAGCTGTTTTTT. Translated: CASNHGGHTGELFF.

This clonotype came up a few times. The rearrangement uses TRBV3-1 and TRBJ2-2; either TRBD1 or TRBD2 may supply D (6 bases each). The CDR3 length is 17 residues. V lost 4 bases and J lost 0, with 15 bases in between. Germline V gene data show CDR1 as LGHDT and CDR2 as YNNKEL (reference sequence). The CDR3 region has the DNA TGTGCCAGCAGCCTCGTAGGGGGGTCCTCGAACACCGGGGAGCTGTTTTTT. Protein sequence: CASSLVGGSSNTGELFF.

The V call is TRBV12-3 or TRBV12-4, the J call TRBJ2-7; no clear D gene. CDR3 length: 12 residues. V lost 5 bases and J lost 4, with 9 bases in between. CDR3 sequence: CASSVYLYEQYF. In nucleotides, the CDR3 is TGTGCCAGCAGTGTATACTTATACGAGCAGTACTTC.

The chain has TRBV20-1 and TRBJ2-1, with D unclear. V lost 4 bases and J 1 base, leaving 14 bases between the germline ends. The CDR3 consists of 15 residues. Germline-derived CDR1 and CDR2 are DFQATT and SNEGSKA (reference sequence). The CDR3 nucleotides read TGCAGTGCTAAGTCGTTCACAAGTTCCTACAATGAGCAGTTCTTC. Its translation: CSAKSFTSSYNEQFF.

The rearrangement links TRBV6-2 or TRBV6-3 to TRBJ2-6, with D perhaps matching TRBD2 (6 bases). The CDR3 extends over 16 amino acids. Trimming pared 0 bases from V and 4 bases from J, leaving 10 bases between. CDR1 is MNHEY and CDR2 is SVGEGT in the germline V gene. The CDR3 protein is CASSYSRGSGANVLTF. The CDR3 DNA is TGTGCCAGCAGTTACTCACGGGGGTCCGGGGCCAACGTCCTGACTTTC.

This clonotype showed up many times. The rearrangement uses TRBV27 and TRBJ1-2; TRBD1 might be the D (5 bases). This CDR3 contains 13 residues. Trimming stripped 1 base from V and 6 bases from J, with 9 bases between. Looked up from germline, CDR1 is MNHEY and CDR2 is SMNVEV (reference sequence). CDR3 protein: CASSLLGQHGYTF. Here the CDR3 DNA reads TGTGCCAGCAGTTTATTGGGGCAACATGGCTACACCTTC.

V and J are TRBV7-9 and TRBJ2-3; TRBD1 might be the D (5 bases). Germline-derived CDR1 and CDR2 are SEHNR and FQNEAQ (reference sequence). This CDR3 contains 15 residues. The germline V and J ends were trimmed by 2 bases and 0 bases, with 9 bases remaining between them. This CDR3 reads CASSLPQASTDTQYF. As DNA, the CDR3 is TGTGCCAGCAGCTTACCACAGGCGAGCACAGATACGCAGTATTTT.

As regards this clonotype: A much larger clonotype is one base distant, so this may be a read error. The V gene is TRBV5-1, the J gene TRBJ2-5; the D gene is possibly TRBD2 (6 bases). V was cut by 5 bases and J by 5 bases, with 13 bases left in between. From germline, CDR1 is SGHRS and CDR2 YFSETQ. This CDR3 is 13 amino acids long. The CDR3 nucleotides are TGCGCCAGCAGTTGGCAGGGAGGCGAGACCCAGTACTTC. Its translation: CASSWQGGETQYF.

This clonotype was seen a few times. CDR3 bases: TGCGCCAGTAGACAGGGCTCTGAAGCTTTCTTT. Translating it yields CASRQGSEAFF. This chain connects TRBV10-2 to TRBJ1-1; 7 bases are a match to TRBD1. CDR3 size: 11 residues. J gave up 6 bases and V 9 bases, and 4 bases lay outside the gene matches. The germline CDR1 and CDR2 sequences are WSHSY and SAAADI.

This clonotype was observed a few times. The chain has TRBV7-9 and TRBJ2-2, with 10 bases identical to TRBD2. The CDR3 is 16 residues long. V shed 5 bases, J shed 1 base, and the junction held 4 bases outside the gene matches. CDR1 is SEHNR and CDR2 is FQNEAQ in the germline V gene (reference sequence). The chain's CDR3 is CASSPPSGGNTGELFF. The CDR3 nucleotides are TGTGCCAGCAGCCCCCCTAGCGGGGGGAACACCGGGGAGCTGTTTTTT.

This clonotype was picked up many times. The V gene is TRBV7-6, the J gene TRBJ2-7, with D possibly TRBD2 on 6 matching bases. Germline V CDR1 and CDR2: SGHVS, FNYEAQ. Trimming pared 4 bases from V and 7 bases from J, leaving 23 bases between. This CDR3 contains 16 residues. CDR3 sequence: CASSSLGGPRFGEQYF. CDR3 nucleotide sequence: TGTGCCAGCAGCTCATTGGGAGGACCCCGTTTTGGAGAGCAGTACTTC.

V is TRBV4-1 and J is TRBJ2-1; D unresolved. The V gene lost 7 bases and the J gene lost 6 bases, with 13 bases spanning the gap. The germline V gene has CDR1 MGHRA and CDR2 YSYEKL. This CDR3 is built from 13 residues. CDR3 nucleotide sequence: TGCGCCAGCATAGGCCGGGCTAGCAATGAGCAGTTCTTC. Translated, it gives CASIGRASNEQFF.

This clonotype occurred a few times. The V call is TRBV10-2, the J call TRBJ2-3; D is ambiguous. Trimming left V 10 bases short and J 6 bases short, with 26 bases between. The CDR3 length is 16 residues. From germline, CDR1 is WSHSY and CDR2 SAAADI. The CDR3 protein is CATQERPWNSADTQYF. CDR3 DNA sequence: TGCGCCACCCAAGAGCGACCCTGGAATTCGGCGGATACGCAGTATTTT.

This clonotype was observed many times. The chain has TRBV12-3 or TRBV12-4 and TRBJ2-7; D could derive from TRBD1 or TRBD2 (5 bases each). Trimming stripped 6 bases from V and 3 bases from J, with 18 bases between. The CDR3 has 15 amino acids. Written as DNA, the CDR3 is TGTGCCAGCAGCTTCGGGGCCAGCACCCTCTACGAGCAGTACTTC. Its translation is CASSFGASTLYEQYF.

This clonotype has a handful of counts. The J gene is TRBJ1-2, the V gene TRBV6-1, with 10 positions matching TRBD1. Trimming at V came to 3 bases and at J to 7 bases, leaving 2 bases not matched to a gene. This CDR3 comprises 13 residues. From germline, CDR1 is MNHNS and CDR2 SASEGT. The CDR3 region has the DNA TGTGCCAGCAGTGATGGGACAGGGGCTGGCTACACCTTC. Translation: CASSDGTGAGYTF.

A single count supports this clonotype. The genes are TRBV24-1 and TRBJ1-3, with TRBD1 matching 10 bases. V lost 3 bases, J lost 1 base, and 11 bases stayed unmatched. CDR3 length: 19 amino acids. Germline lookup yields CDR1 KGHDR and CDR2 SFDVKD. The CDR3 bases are TGTGCCACCAGTGATCAGAAGACAGGGGGCCTCGGTTCTGGAAACACCATATATTTT. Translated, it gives CATSDQKTGGLGSGNTIYF.

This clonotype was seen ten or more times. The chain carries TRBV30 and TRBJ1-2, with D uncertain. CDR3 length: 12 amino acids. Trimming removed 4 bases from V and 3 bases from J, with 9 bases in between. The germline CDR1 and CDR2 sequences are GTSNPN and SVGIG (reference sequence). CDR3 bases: TGTGCCTGGAACGGGGTCGACTATGGCTACACCTTC. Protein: CAWNGVDYGYTF. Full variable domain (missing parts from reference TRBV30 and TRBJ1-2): SQTIHQWPATLVQPVGSPLSLECTVEGTSNPNLYWYRQAAGRGLQLLFYSVGIGQISSEVPQNLSASRPQDRQFILSSKKLLLSDSGFYLCAWNGVDYGYTFGSGTRLTVV.

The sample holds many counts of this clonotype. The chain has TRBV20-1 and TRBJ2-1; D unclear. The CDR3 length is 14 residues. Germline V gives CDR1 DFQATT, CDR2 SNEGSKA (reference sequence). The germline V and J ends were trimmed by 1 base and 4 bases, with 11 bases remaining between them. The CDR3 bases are TGCAGTGCTAGAGTCCCCTCGAGGTACAATGAGCAGTTCTTC. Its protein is CSARVPSRYNEQFF.

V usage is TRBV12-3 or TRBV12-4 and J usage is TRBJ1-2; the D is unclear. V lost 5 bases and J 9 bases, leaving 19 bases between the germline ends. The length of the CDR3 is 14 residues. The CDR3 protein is CASSPPPSGLSYTF. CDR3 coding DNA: TGTGCCAGCAGTCCCCCCCCGAGTGGCCTTAGCTACACCTTC.

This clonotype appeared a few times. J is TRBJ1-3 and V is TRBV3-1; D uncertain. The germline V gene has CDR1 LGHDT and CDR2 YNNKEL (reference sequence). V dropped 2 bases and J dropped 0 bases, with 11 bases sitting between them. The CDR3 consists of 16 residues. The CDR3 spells CASSQFPGSSGNTIYF. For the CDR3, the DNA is TGTGCCAGCAGCCAATTCCCGGGGAGCTCTGGAAACACCATATATTTT.

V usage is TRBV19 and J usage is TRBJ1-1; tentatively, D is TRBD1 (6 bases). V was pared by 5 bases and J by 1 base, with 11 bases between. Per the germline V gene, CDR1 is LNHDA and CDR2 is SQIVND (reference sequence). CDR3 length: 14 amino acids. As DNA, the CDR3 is TGTGCCAGTAGTGGTGGGACAAGGAACACTGAAGCTTTCTTT. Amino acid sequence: CASSGGTRNTEAFF.

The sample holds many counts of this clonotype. CDR3 protein: CASRPGQGAGSPLHF. CDR3 DNA sequence: TGTGCCAGCAGACCGGGACAGGGGGCGGGTTCACCCCTCCACTTT. V gene TRBV2 combines with J gene TRBJ1-6, with 12 bases matching TRBD1. CDR3 length: 15 residues. The trim removed 6 bases at V and 9 bases at J, leaving 6 bases unmatched. Germline V gives CDR1 SNHLY, CDR2 FYNNEI.

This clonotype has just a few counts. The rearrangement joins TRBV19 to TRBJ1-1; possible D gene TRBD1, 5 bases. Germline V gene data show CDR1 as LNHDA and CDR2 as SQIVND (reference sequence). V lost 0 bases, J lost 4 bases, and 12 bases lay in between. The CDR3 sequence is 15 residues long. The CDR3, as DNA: TGTGCCAGTAGTATAGACCCCAGGGTGGGCACTGAAGCTTTCTTT. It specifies CASSIDPRVGTEAFF.

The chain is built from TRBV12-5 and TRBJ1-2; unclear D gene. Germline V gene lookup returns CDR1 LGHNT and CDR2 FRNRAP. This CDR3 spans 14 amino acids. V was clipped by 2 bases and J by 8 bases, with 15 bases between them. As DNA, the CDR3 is TGTGCTAGTGGTTTGCCGCGACTTTACCCGGGCTACACCTTC. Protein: CASGLPRLYPGYTF.

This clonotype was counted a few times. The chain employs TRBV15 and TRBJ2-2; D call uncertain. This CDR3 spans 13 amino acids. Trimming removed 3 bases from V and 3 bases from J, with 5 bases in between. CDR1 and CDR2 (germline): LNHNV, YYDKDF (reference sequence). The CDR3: CATSSTDTGELFF. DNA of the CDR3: TGTGCCACCAGCAGCACGGACACCGGGGAGCTGTTTTTT.

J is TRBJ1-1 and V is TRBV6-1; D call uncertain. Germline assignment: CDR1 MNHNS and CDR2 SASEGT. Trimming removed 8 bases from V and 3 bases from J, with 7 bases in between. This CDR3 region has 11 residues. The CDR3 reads CASAGYTEAFF. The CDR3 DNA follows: TGTGCCAGCGCCGGTTACACTGAAGCTTTCTTT.

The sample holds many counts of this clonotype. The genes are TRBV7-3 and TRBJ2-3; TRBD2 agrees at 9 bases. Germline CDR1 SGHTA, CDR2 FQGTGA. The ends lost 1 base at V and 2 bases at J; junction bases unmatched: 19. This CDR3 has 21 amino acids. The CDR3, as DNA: TGTGCCAGCAGCTTAAAGCCTTTACTGGGCGGGGGGGCCTTGGACACAGATACGCAGTATTTT. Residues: CASSLKPLLGGGALDTDTQYF. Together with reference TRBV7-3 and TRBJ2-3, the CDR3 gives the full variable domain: GAGVSQTPSNKVTEKGKYVELRCDPISGHTALYWYRQSLGQGPEFLIYFQGTGAADDSGLPNDRFFAVRPEGSVSTLKIQRTERGDSAVYLCASSLKPLLGGGALDTDTQYFGPGTRLTVL.